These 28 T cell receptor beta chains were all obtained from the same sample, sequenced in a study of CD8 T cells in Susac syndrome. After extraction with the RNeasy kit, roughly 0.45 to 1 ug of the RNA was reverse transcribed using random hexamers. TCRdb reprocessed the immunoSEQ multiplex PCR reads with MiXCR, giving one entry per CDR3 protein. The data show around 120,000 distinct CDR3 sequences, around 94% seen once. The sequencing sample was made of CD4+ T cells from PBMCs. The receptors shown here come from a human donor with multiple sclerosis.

CDR3 protein: CASSPPAVPTNEKLFF. The CDR3 DNA sequence: TGTGCCAGCTCACCCCCCGCAGTCCCAACTAATGAAAAACTGTTTTTT. This rearrangement joins TRBV18 to TRBJ1-4; D uncertain. Germline V gene lookup returns CDR1 KGHSH and CDR2 LQKENI. With 3 bases removed from V and 0 bases from J, the gap between germline ends came to 11 bases. The CDR3 is made up of 16 amino acids.

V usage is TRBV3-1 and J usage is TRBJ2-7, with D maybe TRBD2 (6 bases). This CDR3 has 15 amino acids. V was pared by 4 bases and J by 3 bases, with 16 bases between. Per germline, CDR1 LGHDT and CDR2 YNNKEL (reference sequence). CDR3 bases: TGTGCCAGCAGCCCCCGGGTTAGCGGCCGCTACGAGCAGTACTTC. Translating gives CASSPRVSGRYEQYF.

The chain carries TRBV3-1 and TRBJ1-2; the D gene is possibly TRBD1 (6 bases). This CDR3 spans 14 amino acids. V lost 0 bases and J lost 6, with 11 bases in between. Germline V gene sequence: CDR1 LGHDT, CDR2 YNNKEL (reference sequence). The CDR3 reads CASSQDANRDGYTF. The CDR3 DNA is TGTGCCAGCAGCCAAGATGCCAACAGGGATGGCTACACCTTC.

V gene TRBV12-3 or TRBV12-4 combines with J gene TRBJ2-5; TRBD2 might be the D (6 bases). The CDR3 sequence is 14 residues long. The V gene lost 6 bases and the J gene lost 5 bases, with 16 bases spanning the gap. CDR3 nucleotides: TGTGCCAGCAGCGTCGGGGGAGAGGGGGAGACCCAGTACTTC. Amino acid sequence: CASSVGGEGETQYF.

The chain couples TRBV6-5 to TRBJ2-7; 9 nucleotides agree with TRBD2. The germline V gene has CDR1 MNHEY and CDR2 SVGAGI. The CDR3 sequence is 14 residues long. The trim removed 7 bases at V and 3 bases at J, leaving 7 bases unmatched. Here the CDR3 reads CASISLAGFYEQYF. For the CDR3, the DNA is TGTGCCAGCATCTCCCTAGCGGGATTCTACGAGCAGTACTTC.

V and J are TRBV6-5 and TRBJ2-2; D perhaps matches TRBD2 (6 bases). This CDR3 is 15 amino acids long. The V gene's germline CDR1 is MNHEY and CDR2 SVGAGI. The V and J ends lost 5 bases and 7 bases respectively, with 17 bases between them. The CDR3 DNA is TGTGCCAGCAGTCGCGGGGCATTGGAGAGCGGGGAGCTGTTTTTT. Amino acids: CASSRGALESGELFF.

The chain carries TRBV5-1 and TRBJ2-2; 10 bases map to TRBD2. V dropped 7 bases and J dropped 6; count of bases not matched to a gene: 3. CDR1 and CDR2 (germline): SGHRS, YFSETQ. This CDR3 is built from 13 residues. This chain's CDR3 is CASASGRPGELFF. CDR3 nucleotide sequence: TGCGCCAGCGCTAGCGGGAGACCCGGGGAGCTGTTTTTT.

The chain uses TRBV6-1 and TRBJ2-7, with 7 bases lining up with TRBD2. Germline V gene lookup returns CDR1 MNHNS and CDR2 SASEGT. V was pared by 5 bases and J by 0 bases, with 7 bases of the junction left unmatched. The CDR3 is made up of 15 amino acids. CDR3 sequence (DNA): TGTGCCAGCAGTATAACTAGCGCAAGCTCCTACGAGCAGTACTTC. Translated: CASSITSASSYEQYF.

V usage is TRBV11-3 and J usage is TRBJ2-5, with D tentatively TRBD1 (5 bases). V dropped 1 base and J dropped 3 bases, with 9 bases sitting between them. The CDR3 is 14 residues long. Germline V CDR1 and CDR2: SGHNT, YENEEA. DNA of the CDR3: TGTGCCAGCAGCTTAGGCCAGGGAAAAGAGACCCAGTACTTC. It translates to CASSLGQGKETQYF.

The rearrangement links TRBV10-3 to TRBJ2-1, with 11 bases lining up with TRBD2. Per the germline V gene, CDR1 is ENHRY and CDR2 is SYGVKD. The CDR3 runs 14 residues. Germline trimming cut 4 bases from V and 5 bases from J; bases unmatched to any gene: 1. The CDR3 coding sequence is TGTGCCATCAGTGCACTAGCGGGAGACAATGAGCAGTTCTTC. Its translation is CAISALAGDNEQFF.

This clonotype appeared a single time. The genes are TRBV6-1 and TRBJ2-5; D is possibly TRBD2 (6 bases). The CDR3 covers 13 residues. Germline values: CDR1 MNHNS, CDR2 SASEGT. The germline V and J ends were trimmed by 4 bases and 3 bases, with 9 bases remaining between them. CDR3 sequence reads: CASSGGLKETQYF. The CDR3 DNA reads TGTGCCAGCAGTGGGGGACTGAAAGAGACCCAGTACTTC.

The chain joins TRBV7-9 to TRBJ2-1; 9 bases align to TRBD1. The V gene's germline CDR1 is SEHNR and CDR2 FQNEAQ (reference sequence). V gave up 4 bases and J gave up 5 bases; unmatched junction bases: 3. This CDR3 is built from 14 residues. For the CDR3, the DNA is TGTGCCAGCAGCTCCCGGACAGGGGACAATGAGCAGTTCTTC. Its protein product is CASSSRTGDNEQFF.

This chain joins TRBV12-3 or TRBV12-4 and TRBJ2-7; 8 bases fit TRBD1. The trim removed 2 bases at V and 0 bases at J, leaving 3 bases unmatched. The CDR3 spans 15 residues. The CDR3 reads CASSLRDRSSYEQYF. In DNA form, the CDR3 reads TGTGCCAGCAGTTTAAGGGACAGGAGCTCCTACGAGCAGTACTTC.

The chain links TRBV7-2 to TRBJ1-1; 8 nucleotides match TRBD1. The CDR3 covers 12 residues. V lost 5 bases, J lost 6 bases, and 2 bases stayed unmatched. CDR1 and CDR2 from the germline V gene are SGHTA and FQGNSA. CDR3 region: CASSGRGPEAFF. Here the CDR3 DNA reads TGTGCCAGCAGCGGCAGGGGGCCTGAAGCTTTCTTT.

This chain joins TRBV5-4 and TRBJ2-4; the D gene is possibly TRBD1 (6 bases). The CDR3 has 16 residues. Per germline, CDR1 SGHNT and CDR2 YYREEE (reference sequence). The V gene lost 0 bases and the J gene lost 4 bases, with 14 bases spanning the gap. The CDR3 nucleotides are TGTGCCAGCAGCTTGGCCTCGAGGGACAAAAAAAACATTCAGTACTTC. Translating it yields CASSLASRDKKNIQYF.

CDR3 residues: CSVRPRGPVYGYTF. In DNA, the CDR3 is TGCAGCGTGAGACCCAGGGGGCCTGTCTATGGCTACACCTTC. The V and J genes are TRBV29-1 and TRBJ1-2; the match to TRBD1 covers 8 bases. After removal of 6 bases from V and 4 bases from J, the junction contained 10 bases not matched to a gene. The CDR3 extends over 14 amino acids. The germline CDR1 and CDR2 sequences are SQVTM and ANQGSEA.

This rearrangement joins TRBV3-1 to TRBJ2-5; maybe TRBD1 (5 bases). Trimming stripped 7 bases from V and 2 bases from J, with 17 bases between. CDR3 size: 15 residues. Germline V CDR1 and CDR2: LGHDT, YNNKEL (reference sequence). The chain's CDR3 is CASNPARAPQETQYF. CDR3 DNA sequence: TGTGCCAGCAACCCTGCCAGGGCGCCTCAAGAGACCCAGTACTTC.

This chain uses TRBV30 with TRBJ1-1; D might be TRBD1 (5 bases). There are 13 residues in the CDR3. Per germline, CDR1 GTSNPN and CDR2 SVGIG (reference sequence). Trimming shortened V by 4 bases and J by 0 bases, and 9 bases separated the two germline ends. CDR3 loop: CAWKWGMNTEAFF. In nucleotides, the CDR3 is TGTGCCTGGAAGTGGGGGATGAACACTGAAGCTTTCTTT.

The CDR3: CASSLPGLYGYTF. The CDR3 DNA reads as TGTGCCAGCAGCCTCCCTGGTCTCTATGGCTACACCTTC. J is TRBJ1-2 and V is TRBV3-1; D unresolved. V dropped 4 bases and J dropped 4 bases, with 10 bases sitting between them. The germline gives CDR1 LGHDT, CDR2 YNNKEL (reference sequence). This CDR3 is built from 13 residues.

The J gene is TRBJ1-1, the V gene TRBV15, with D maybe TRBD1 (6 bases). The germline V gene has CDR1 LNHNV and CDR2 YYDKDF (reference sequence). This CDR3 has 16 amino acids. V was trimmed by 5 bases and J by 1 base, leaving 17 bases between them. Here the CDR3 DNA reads TGTGCCACCAGCGGCTCAACTCAGGGGCGGAACACTGAAGCTTTCTTT. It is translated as CATSGSTQGRNTEAFF.

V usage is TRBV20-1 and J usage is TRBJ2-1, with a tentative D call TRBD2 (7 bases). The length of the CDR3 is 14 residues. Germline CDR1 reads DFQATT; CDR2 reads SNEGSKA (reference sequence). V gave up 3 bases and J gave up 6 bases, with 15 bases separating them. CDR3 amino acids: CSASRGGPFNEQFF. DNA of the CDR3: TGCAGTGCTAGTCGCGGGGGCCCATTCAATGAGCAGTTCTTC.

The chain's CDR3 is CASSLLRDTEAFF. In DNA, the CDR3 is TGTGCCAGCAGCCTTCTTCGAGACACTGAAGCTTTCTTT. The genes are TRBV7-9 and TRBJ1-1; D remains ambiguous. CDR1 and CDR2 (germline): SEHNR, FQNEAQ (reference sequence). This CDR3 has 13 amino acids. Trimming stripped 5 bases from V and 3 bases from J, with 10 bases between.

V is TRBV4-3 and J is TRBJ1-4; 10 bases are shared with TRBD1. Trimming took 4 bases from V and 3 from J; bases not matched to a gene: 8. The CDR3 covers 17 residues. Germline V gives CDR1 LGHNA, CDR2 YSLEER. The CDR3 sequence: CASSPSTGGISNEKLFF. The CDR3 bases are TGCGCCAGCAGCCCTTCGACAGGGGGCATATCTAATGAAAAACTGTTTTTT.

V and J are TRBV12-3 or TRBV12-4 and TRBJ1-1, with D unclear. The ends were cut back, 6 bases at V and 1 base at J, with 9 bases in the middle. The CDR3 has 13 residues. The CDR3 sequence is CASSGRTNTEAFF. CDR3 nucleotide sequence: TGTGCCAGCAGCGGACGGACGAACACTGAAGCTTTCTTT.

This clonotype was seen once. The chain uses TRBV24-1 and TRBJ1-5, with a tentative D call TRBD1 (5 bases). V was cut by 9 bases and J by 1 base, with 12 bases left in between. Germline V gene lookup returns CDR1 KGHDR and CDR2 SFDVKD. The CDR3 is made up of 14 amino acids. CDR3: CATGGGPSNQPQHF. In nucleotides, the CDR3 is TGTGCCACCGGCGGGGGACCGAGCAATCAGCCCCAGCATTTT.

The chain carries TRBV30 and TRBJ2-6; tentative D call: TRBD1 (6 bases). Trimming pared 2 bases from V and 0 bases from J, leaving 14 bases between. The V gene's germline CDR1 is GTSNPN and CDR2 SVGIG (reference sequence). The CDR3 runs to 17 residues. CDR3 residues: CAWSRGRLSSGANVLTF. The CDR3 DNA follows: TGTGCCTGGAGTAGGGGGAGACTTAGCTCTGGGGCCAACGTCCTGACTTTC.

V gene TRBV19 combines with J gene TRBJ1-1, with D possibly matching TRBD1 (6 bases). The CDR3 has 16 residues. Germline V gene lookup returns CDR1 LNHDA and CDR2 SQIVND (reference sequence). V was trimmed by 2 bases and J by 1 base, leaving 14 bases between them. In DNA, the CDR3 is TGTGCCAGTAGTATACAGGGGTCGGTGAGGAACACTGAAGCTTTCTTT. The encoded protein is CASSIQGSVRNTEAFF.

The CDR3 bases are TGTGCCAGCAGTGAATCACAGGGAAACACCATATATTTT. Translation: CASSESQGNTIYF. The chain carries TRBV6-1 and TRBJ1-3; no definite D call. Looked up from germline, CDR1 is MNHNS and CDR2 is SASEGT. Trimming took off 2 bases at V and 4 bases at J, with 6 bases between the two ends. The CDR3 consists of 13 residues.